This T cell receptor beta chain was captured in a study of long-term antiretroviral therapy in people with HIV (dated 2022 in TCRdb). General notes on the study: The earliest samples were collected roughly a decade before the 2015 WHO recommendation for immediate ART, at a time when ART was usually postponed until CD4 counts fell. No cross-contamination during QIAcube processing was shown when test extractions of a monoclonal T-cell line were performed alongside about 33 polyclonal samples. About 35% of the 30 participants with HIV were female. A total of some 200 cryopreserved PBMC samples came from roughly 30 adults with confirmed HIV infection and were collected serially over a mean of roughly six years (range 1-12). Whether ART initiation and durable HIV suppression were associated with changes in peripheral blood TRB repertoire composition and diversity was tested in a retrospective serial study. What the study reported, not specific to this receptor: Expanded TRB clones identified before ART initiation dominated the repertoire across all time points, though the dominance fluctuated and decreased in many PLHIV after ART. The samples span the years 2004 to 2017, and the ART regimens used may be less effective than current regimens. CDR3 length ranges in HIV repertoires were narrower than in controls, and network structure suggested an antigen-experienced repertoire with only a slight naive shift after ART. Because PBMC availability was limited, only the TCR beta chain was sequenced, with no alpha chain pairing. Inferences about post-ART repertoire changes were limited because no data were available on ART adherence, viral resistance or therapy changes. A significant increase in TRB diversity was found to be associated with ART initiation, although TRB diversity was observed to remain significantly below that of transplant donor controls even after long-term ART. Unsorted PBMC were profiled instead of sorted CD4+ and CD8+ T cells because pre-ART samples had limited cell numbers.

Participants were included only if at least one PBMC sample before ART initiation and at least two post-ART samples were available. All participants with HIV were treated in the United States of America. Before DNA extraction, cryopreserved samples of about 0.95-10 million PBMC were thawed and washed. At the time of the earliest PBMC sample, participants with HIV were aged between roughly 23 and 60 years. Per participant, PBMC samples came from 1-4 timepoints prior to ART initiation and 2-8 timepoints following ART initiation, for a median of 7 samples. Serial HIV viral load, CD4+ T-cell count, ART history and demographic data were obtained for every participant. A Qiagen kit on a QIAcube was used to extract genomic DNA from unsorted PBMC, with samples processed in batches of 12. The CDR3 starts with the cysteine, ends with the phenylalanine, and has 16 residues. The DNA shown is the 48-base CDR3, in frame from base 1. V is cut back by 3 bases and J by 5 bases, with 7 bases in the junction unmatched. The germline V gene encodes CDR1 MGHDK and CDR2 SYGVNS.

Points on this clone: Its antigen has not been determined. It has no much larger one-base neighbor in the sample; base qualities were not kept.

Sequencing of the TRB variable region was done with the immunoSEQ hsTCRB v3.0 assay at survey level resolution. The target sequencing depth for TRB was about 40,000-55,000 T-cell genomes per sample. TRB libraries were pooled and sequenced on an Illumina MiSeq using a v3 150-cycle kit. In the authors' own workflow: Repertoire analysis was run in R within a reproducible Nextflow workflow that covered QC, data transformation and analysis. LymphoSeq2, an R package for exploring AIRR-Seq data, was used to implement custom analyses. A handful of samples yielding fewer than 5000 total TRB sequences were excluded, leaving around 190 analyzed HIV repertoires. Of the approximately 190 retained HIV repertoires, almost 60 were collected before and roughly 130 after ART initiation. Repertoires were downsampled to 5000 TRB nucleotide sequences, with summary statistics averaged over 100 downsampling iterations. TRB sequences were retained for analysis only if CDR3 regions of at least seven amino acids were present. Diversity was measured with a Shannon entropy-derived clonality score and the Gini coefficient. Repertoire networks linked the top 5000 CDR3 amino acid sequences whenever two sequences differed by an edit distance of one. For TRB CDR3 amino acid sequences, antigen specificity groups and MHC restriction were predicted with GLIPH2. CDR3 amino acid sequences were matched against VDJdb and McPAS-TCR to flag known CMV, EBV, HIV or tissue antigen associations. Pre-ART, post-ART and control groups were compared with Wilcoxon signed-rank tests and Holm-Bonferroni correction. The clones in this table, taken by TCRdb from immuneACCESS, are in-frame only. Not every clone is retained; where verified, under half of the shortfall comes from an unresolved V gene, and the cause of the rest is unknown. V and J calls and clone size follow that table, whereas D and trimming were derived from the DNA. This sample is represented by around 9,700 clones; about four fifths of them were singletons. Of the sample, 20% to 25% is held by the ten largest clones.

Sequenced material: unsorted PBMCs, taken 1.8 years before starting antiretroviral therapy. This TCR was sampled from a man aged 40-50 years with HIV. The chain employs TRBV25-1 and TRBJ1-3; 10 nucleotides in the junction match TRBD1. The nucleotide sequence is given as TGTGCCAGCAGTGATTGGACAGGGGGAGGAAGAAACACCATATATTTT. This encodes CASSDWTGGGRNTIYF.